The TCR beta chain described here comes from a study of shared clonotypes between healthy human individuals. Turning to the study itself: Three plates each covered CD4 naive and memory; CD8 naive two, CD8 memory one.

Healthy and HIV-negative, the adult donors had no recent acute infections or vaccinations. The germline V gene has CDR1 SGHNT and CDR2 YENEEA. This CDR3 is 13 amino acids long. Trimming took off 1 base at V and 4 bases at J, with 7 bases between the two ends. There are a few counts of this clone. Using immunoSEQ multiplex PCR, the repertoire was profiled, and TCRdb retains in-frame clones only, with some absent. The sample contains over a million clones, about 80% of which appear only once. Sequencing was done on a sample of memory CD4+ T cells sorted from blood. Specified subset: CD45RA-negative fraction. This TCR was sampled from a man aged 18 to 29 in good health. The chain recombines TRBV11-3 with TRBJ2-5; D gene ambiguous. CDR3 sequence: CASSLVSSETQYF. The CDR3 DNA is TGTGCCAGCAGCTTAGTTTCGTCAGAGACCCAGTACTTC.